The 16 T cell receptor beta chains listed next were all sequenced from one sample in a study of T cell clonality in common variable immunodeficiency. TCRdb's table, derived via immunoSEQ multiplex PCR, lists solely in-frame clones and lacks some. The profile covers roughly 52,000 clones, none occurring a single time. The sample consisted of peripheral blood mononuclear cells. These receptors originate from a person between 18 and 75 years old in good health.

Concerning this clone itself: The sequenced fragment ends 3 residues before the CDR3 boundary, so the rest is inferred from the germline J gene. V is TRBV7-9 and J is TRBJ2-5; D may be TRBD1 or TRBD2 (5 bases each). Looked up from germline, CDR1 is SEHNR and CDR2 is FQNEAQ (reference sequence). The CDR3 length is 15 residues. The CDR3 loop is CASSHRWAERDTQYF. CDR3 DNA, as far as it was read: TGTGCCAGCAGCCACAGGTGGGCAGAGAGGGATACC.

This clone showed up many times. The read stops 3 residues short of the end of the CDR3; the missing end is completed from the germline J gene. The rearrangement joins TRBV20-1 to TRBJ1-2, with 8 positions matching TRBD1. V trimming: 6 bases; J trimming: 0 bases; junction bases outside the gene matches: 6. CDR1 and CDR2 from the germline V gene are DFQATT and SNEGSKA (reference sequence). This CDR3 comprises 14 residues. The sequenced CDR3 bases are TGCAGTGCGGGACAGGCGCTTCCTAACTATGGC. As protein: CSAGQALPNYG. The entire CDR3 sequence reads CSAGQALPNYGYTF.

The sample holds many counts of this clone. The sequenced CDR3 bases are TGCAGCGTTGAAGAAACAGGGGGCGCAAGAGAGACC. Protein sequence: CSVEETGGARET. Given in full, the CDR3 is CSVEETGGARETQYF. The chain joins TRBV29-1 to TRBJ2-5; 9 bases are a match to TRBD1. The read falls 3 residues short of the CDR3 end, and the missing part is taken from the germline J gene. V was clipped by 0 bases and J by 4 bases; unmatched bases: 6. The germline V gene encodes CDR1 SQVTM and CDR2 ANQGSEA. This CDR3 region has 15 residues.

At least ten counts were recorded for this clone. CDR3 DNA, as far as it was read: TGTGCCAGCTCAAGTACGCGGAACACTGAA. Translated, it gives CASSSTRNTE. The entire CDR3 reads CASSSTRNTEAFF. V gene TRBV18 combines with J gene TRBJ1-1; no clear D. The CDR3 is cut off 3 residues early in the read; its end comes from the germline J gene. Trimming pared 5 bases from V and 1 base from J, leaving 8 bases between. There are 13 residues in the CDR3. In germline, CDR1 is KGHSH, CDR2 LQKENI. The full variable domain, rest sourced from reference TRBV18 and TRBJ1-1, is NAGVMQNPRHLVRRRGQEARLRCSPMKGHSHVYWYRQLPEEGLKFMVYLQKENIIDESGMPKERFSAEFPKEGPSILRIQQVVRGDSAAYFCASSSTRNTEAFFGQGTRLTVV.

This clone was observed a few times. The CDR3 extends 3 residues past the end of the read, so its final part is completed from the germline J gene. The chain links TRBV18 to TRBJ1-1; D unresolved. Trimming removed 8 bases from V and 1 base from J, with 17 bases in between. Looked up from germline, CDR1 is KGHSH and CDR2 is LQKENI. CDR3 length: 15 amino acids. The chain's CDR3 is CASAASGEGNTEAFF. Partial CDR3 DNA: TGTGCCAGCGCCGCCTCCGGGGAGGGGAACACTGAA.

This clone was seen many times. The sequenced fragment ends 3 residues before the CDR3 boundary, so the rest is inferred from the germline J gene. V and J are TRBV30 and TRBJ2-7, with 9 bases aligning to TRBD2. V lost 0 bases, J lost 3 bases, and 3 bases stayed unmatched. The CDR3 has 14 residues. Germline V lookup: CDR1 GTSNPN, CDR2 SVGIG (reference sequence). Partial CDR3 DNA: TGTGCCTGGAGTGTAGGCGGGAGGGACTACGAG. Translating gives CAWSVGGRDYE. The CDR3, in full, reads CAWSVGGRDYEQYF. Full variable domain (remainder filled in from reference TRBV30 and TRBJ2-7): SQTIHQWPATLVQPVGSPLSLECTVEGTSNPNLYWYRQAAGRGLQLLFYSVGIGQISSEVPQNLSASRPQDRQFILSSKKLLLSDSGFYLCAWSVGGRDYEQYFGPGTRLTVT.

This clone was detected many times. The observed sequence ends 3 residues before the CDR3 terminus, with the missing tail filled in from the germline J gene. The V and J genes are TRBV19 and TRBJ2-7; 8 bases map to TRBD1. Germline-derived CDR1 and CDR2 are LNHDA and SQIVND (reference sequence). CDR3 length: 14 amino acids. With 3 bases clipped from V and 3 bases from J, the junction kept 4 bases outside the gene matches. CDR3 protein: CASSMGTGDYEQYF. The CDR3 bases that were read are TGTGCCAGTAGTATGGGGACAGGAGACTACGAG.

This clone was seen many times. The read gets to within 3 residues of the CDR3 end, and the germline J gene fills in the rest. The chain employs TRBV7-9 and TRBJ2-1, with 14 positions matching TRBD2. The J segment lost 6 bases and the V segment lost 5 bases, leaving 3 bases of the junction unmatched. Germline-derived CDR1 and CDR2 are SEHNR and FQNEAQ (reference sequence). The CDR3 has 15 amino acids. The CDR3 sequence is CASSTGLAGANEQFF. The sequenced part of the CDR3 DNA is TGTGCCAGCAGCACGGGACTAGCGGGAGCCAATGAG.

This clone was seen only a few times. The read falls 3 residues short of the CDR3 end, and the missing part is taken from the germline J gene. V usage is TRBV11-2 and J usage is TRBJ1-1; no clear D gene. Germline lookup yields CDR1 SGHAT and CDR2 FQNNGV. CDR3 length: 13 amino acids. Trimming left V 4 bases short and J 1 base short, with 7 bases between. The CDR3 loop is CASSYTWNTEAFF. The sequenced CDR3 bases are TGTGCCAGCAGCTACACCTGGAACACTGAA.

This clone appeared many times. The CDR3 is cut off 3 residues early in the read; its end comes from the germline J gene. V and J are TRBV7-9 and TRBJ2-2; D call uncertain. The V end was cut by 8 bases, the J end by 0 bases, with 4 bases between. The CDR3 is 12 residues long. CDR1 SEHNR and CDR2 FQNEAQ come from the germline V gene (reference sequence). The CDR3 region is CASAANTGELFF. The part of the CDR3 DNA that was read is TGTGCCAGCGCAGCGAACACCGGGGAG. Full variable domain (rest looked up from reference TRBV7-9 and TRBJ2-2): DTGVSQNPRHKITKRGQNVTFRCDPISEHNRLYWYRQTLGQGPEFLTYFQNEAQLEKSRLLSDRFSAERPKGSFSTLEIQRTEQGDSAMYLCASAANTGELFFGEGSRLTVL.

This clone was picked up a small number of times. The sequenced fragment ends 3 residues before the CDR3 boundary, so the rest is inferred from the germline J gene. The gene calls are TRBV11-3 and TRBJ2-1; D unresolved. Germline CDR1 is SGHNT and CDR2 is YENEEA. Between the trimmed V and J ends, which lost 4 bases and 3 bases, there was a span of 4 bases. The CDR3 is made up of 12 amino acids. The covered CDR3 bases are TGTGCCAGCAGCTCCCTCTACAATGAG. Encoded protein: CASSSLYNE. The CDR3 reads in full as CASSSLYNEQFF.

In its sample, this clone was seen many times. With the read ending 3 residues before the CDR3 end, the germline J gene is used to fill in that end. This chain links TRBV19 with TRBJ2-5; D may be TRBD2 (5 bases). The CDR3 covers 14 residues. Trimming removed 3 bases at V and 2 bases at J, with 10 bases between. Germline loops: CDR1 LNHDA, CDR2 SQIVND (reference sequence). The CDR3 sequence is CASSIKTKQETQYF. CDR3 DNA (partial): TGTGCCAGTAGTATTAAGACTAAACAAGAGACC.

This clone was observed many times. The read finishes 3 residues shy of the CDR3 end, and the germline J gene is used to complete it. V usage is TRBV5-1 and J usage is TRBJ1-6; D might be TRBD1 (5 bases). The germline V gene encodes CDR1 SGHRS and CDR2 YFSETQ. The length of the CDR3 is 17 residues. The germline V and J ends were trimmed by 0 bases and 11 bases, with 21 bases remaining between them. The CDR3 DNA, read in part, is TGCGCCAGCAGCTTGGGGGACTTAGGAAGTGCGTTCCCACCC. The encoded protein is CASSLGDLGSAFPP. The complete CDR3 sequence is CASSLGDLGSAFPPLHF.

This clone was seen at least ten times. The DNA ends 3 residues before the CDR3 does, and the rest of the CDR3 is filled in from the germline J gene. The gene calls are TRBV7-9 and TRBJ2-7; a possible D gene is TRBD1 (5 bases). CDR1 SEHNR and CDR2 FQNEAQ come from the germline V gene (reference sequence). CDR3 length: 12 residues. V was clipped by 4 bases and J by 6 bases, with 10 bases between them. CDR3 amino acids: CASSSQGFEQYF. Partial CDR3 DNA: TGTGCCAGCAGCTCCCAGGGTTTCGAG.

This clone was observed at least ten times. The read ends 3 residues shy of where the CDR3 ends; the end is completed using the germline J gene. The chain combines TRBV7-3 with TRBJ2-3, with D unclear. V lost 3 bases and J lost 4, with 8 bases in between. The CDR3 covers 13 residues. Germline V CDR1 and CDR2: SGHTA, FQGTGA. The CDR3 bases that were read are TGTGCCAGCAGCTTCCATCCGGCAGATACG. Its protein is CASSFHPADT. The entire CDR3 reads CASSFHPADTQYF.

This clone has a count of ten or more. The CDR3 is cut off 3 residues early in the read; its end comes from the germline J gene. This chain uses TRBV20-1 with TRBJ1-5; a possible D gene is TRBD1 (5 bases). The CDR3 is 16 amino acids. The V and J ends lost 0 bases and 4 bases respectively, with 16 bases between them. Germline V lookup: CDR1 DFQATT, CDR2 SNEGSKA (reference sequence). The CDR3 here is CSARDLGEGVNQPQHF. The part of the CDR3 DNA that was read is TGCAGTGCTAGAGATCTGGGCGAAGGGGTGAATCAGCCC.